The 22 T cell receptor beta chains reported below all come from one sample, sequenced in a study of blood T cell repertoires in COVID-19. The assay was immunoSEQ multiplex PCR, and TCRdb's table has in-frame clones only and misses some. There are 200,000 to 250,000 clones in the sample; about 80% occur only once, and roughly 1.8% lies in the top ten. Sequenced: PBMCs or T cells enriched from blood (not recorded which). The receptors originated from a man between 60 and 75 years old who had recovered from COVID-19.

This clone was counted between two and nine times. J is TRBJ2-2 and V is TRBV6-5; D might be TRBD2 (5 bases). The length of the CDR3 is 14 residues. V shed 0 bases and J shed 7 bases, with 9 bases lying between them. Germline V gene lookup returns CDR1 MNHEY and CDR2 SVGAGI. In DNA form, the CDR3 reads TGTGCCAGCAGTTACTCGAGGGCGGTCGGGGAGCTGTTTTTT. Translating it yields CASSYSRAVGELFF.

This chain joins TRBV6-5 and TRBJ1-5; D is uncertain. CDR3 size: 13 residues. Trimming stripped 6 bases from V and 7 bases from J, with 13 bases between. The germline V gene encodes CDR1 MNHEY and CDR2 SVGAGI. DNA of the CDR3: TGTGCCAGCAGCCGGACGGCGGGGCAGCCCCAGCATTTT. Translation: CASSRTAGQPQHF.

For the CDR3, the DNA is TGCGCCAGCAGCCAGCTTATACAGAACTCTGGAAACACCATATATTTT. This translates into CASSQLIQNSGNTIYF. The chain joins TRBV4-3 to TRBJ1-3, with unresolved D. V was clipped by 3 bases and J by 0 bases, with 12 bases between them. CDR3 size: 16 residues. The germline V gene encodes CDR1 LGHNA and CDR2 YSLEER.

This chain connects TRBV15 to TRBJ2-7; 9 positions agree with TRBD1. CDR1 is LNHNV, CDR2 YYDKDF, per germline (reference sequence). The V segment lost 5 bases and the J segment 6 bases; nucleotides outside the gene matches: 5. CDR3 length: 13 residues. CDR3 bases: TGTGCCACCAGCGGTACAGGGGGCCTCGAGCAGTACTTC. Translating gives CATSGTGGLEQYF.

CDR3 amino acids: CASSLRGGYGYTF. CDR3 coding DNA: TGTGCCAGCAGTTTGCGGGGAGGTTATGGCTACACCTTC. J is TRBJ1-2 and V is TRBV12-3 or TRBV12-4; D is ambiguous. The germline V and J ends were trimmed by 3 bases and 5 bases, with 10 bases remaining between them. This CDR3 spans 13 amino acids.

The rearrangement links TRBV7-2 to TRBJ2-3, with 14 nucleotides matching TRBD2. The CDR3 runs 16 residues. Unmatched junction bases numbered 2, after V lost 6 bases and J lost 0 bases. Germline V lookup: CDR1 SGHTA, CDR2 FQGNSA. In nucleotides, the CDR3 is TGTGCCAGCAGTCGGACTAGCGGGGGGAGCACAGATACGCAGTATTTT. It specifies CASSRTSGGSTDTQYF. Supplemented by reference TRBV7-2 and TRBJ2-3, the full variable domain reads GAGVSQSPSNKVTEKGKDVELRCDPISGHTALYWYRQSLGQGLEFLIYFQGNSAPDKSGLPSDRFSAERTGGSVSTLTIQRTQQEDSAVYLCASSRTSGGSTDTQYFGPGTRLTVL.

There are a few counts of this clone. The genes are TRBV3-1 (or the pseudogene TRBV3-2) and TRBJ2-3, with no clear D. V was trimmed by 0 bases and J by 1 base, leaving 11 bases between them. CDR3 length equals 16 residues. CDR1 and CDR2 from the germline V gene are LGHDT and YNNKEL (reference sequence). CDR3 region: CASSQDVGVGTDTQYF. In nucleotides, the CDR3 is TGTGCCAGCAGCCAAGATGTGGGCGTCGGCACAGATACGCAGTATTTT.

The chain employs TRBV24-1 and TRBJ2-2; 7 bases fit TRBD1. The CDR3 sequence is 14 residues long. Germline CDR1 KGHDR, CDR2 SFDVKD. After removal of 12 bases from V and 4 bases from J, the junction contained 10 bases not matched to a gene. The CDR3, as DNA: TGTGCCGCACATTCGGGACAGAGCACCGGGGAGCTGTTTTTT. It translates to CAAHSGQSTGELFF.

The J gene is TRBJ1-6, the V gene TRBV4-3; D is uncertain. Germline loops: CDR1 LGHNA, CDR2 YSLEER. V was trimmed by 5 bases and J by 4 bases, leaving 9 bases between them. This CDR3 comprises 14 residues. The CDR3 protein is CASSVQVYNSPLHF. CDR3 coding DNA: TGCGCCAGCAGCGTGCAGGTTTATAATTCACCCCTCCACTTT.

Only one count was recorded for this clone. This sequence joins TRBV5-1 and TRBJ2-1; 10 nucleotides align to TRBD2. This CDR3 has 15 amino acids. Germline CDR1 and CDR2: SGHRS and YFSETQ. The ends lost 0 bases at V and 6 bases at J; junction bases unmatched: 3. The CDR3 nucleotides are TGCGCCAGCAGCTTGGAACCTAGCGGGGGCAATGAGCAGTTCTTC. This gives the protein CASSLEPSGGNEQFF. Full variable domain (missing parts from reference TRBV5-1 and TRBJ2-1): KAGVTQTPRYLIKTRGQQVTLSCSPISGHRSVSWYQQTPGQGLQFLFEYFSETQRNKGNFPGRFSGRQFSNSRSEMNVSTLELGDSALYLCASSLEPSGGNEQFFGPGTRLTVL.

This clone has a single count. The CDR3 DNA reads TGTGCCAGCAGAAATAGACAGCTAAACTATGGCTACACCTTC. This sequence encodes CASRNRQLNYGYTF. The chain employs TRBV6-5 and TRBJ1-2; weak D call: TRBD1 (5 bases). The CDR3 is 14 residues long. Between the trimmed V and J ends, which lost 6 bases and 2 bases, there was a span of 13 bases. Germline CDR1 reads MNHEY; CDR2 reads SVGAGI.

The chain joins TRBV6-1 to TRBJ2-1; TRBD2 agrees at 11 bases. The CDR3 sequence is 17 residues long. V gave up 1 base and J gave up 4 bases; unmatched junction bases: 6. CDR1 and CDR2 (germline): MNHNS, SASEGT. The CDR3 loop is CASSEESRLAGYNEQFF. CDR3 DNA: TGTGCCAGCAGTGAAGAAAGTAGACTAGCGGGATACAATGAGCAGTTCTTC.

The J gene is TRBJ2-7, the V gene TRBV6-5, with TRBD1 matching 8 bases. The CDR3 spans 13 residues. CDR1 MNHEY and CDR2 SVGAGI come from the germline V gene. The V gene end was trimmed by 8 bases and the J gene end by 3 bases; junction bases not matched to a gene: 6. The CDR3 reads CASPRTGRYEQYF. The CDR3 DNA follows: TGTGCCAGCCCCCGGACAGGGCGCTACGAGCAGTACTTC.

The J gene is TRBJ2-3, the V gene TRBV15; D uncertain. The CDR3 is 16 residues long. The germline V gene has CDR1 LNHNV and CDR2 YYDKDF (reference sequence). Trimming removed 2 bases at V and 2 bases at J, with 14 bases between. The CDR3 spells CATSRWLEPDTDTQYF. CDR3 DNA sequence: TGTGCCACCAGCAGATGGCTGGAGCCGGACACAGATACGCAGTATTTT.

The V and J genes are TRBV2 and TRBJ2-5; D perhaps matches TRBD1 (6 bases). CDR1 and CDR2 (germline): SNHLY, FYNNEI. This CDR3 region has 15 residues. Trimming cost V 3 bases and J 7 bases, with 18 bases left between them. The CDR3 DNA follows: TGTGCCAGCAGTGACCAGGGGCAGGCGCTCGGGACCCAGTACTTC. Its protein product is CASSDQGQALGTQYF. The whole variable domain, filled in from reference TRBV2 and TRBJ2-5, reads EPEVTQTPSHQVTQMGQEVILRCVPISNHLYFYWYRQILGQKVEFLVSFYNNEISEKSEIFDDQFSVERPDGSNFTLKIRSTKLEDSAMYFCASSDQGQALGTQYFGPGTRLLVL.

As for this clone: One junction end disagrees with the germline gene, perhaps due to a read error. This chain uses TRBV27 with TRBJ2-6, with D maybe TRBD2 (6 bases). The CDR3 consists of 17 residues. The V gene's germline CDR1 is MNHEY and CDR2 SMNVEV (reference sequence). The CDR3 loop is CTSTLKPSGVGANVLTF. For the CDR3, the DNA is TGTACCAGCACCCTGAAACCATCGGGGGTTGGGGCCAACGTCCTGACTTTC.

The V gene is TRBV20-1, the J gene TRBJ1-3, with D perhaps TRBD1 (6 bases). Trimming cost V 3 bases and J 0 bases, with 15 bases left between them. The CDR3 sequence is 16 residues long. CDR1 is DFQATT, CDR2 SNEGSKA, per germline (reference sequence). The DNA of the CDR3 is TGCAGTGCTAGTGGGGGCCACCACCTCTCTGGAAACACCATATATTTT. Encoded protein: CSASGGHHLSGNTIYF.

This chain uses TRBV27 with TRBJ1-1; 8 bases align to TRBD1. Germline V gives CDR1 MNHEY, CDR2 SMNVEV (reference sequence). The length of the CDR3 is 13 residues. V shed 5 bases, J shed 4 bases, and the junction held 3 bases outside the gene matches. As DNA, the CDR3 is TGTGCCAGCAGTCCGGGACAGGCCACTGAAGCTTTCTTT. This encodes CASSPGQATEAFF.

V and J are TRBV4-3 and TRBJ1-4, with no clear D. Germline V lookup: CDR1 LGHNA, CDR2 YSLEER. The CDR3 totals 16 residues. V lost 4 bases and J lost 0, with 12 bases in between. This chain's CDR3 is CASSPLAGATNEKLFF. CDR3 nucleotides: TGCGCCAGCAGCCCTCTGGCGGGAGCAACTAATGAAAAACTGTTTTTT.

Concerning this clone: A much more abundant neighbour one base away suggests this may be a read error. This chain links TRBV24-1 with TRBJ2-2, with 9 bases matching TRBD1. The CDR3 runs 14 residues. V dropped 5 bases and J dropped 3; count of bases not matched to a gene: 0. In germline, CDR1 is KGHDR, CDR2 SFDVKD. The DNA of the CDR3 is TGTGCCACCAGTGGGACAGGGGACACCGGGGAGCTGTTTTTT. Its translation: CATSGTGDTGELFF.

This rearrangement joins TRBV18 to TRBJ2-2; the D gene is possibly TRBD2 (5 bases). CDR1 and CDR2 (germline): KGHSH, LQKENI. V shed 3 bases and J shed 2 bases, with 16 bases lying between them. This CDR3 comprises 17 residues. CDR3: CASSPIQEVLNTGELFF. The DNA of the CDR3 is TGTGCCAGCTCACCCATTCAGGAGGTCCTAAACACCGGGGAGCTGTTTTTT.

This clone was found once. The rearrangement links TRBV6-2 or TRBV6-3 to TRBJ1-5; TRBD1 matches 8 bases. Trimming took 0 bases from V and 2 from J; bases not matched to a gene: 15. In germline, CDR1 is MNHEY, CDR2 SVGEGT. This CDR3 spans 20 amino acids. The CDR3 reads CASSYSRASDREWGNQPQHF. CDR3 DNA: TGTGCCAGCAGTTACTCGAGAGCGTCGGACAGGGAATGGGGCAATCAGCCCCAGCATTTT.